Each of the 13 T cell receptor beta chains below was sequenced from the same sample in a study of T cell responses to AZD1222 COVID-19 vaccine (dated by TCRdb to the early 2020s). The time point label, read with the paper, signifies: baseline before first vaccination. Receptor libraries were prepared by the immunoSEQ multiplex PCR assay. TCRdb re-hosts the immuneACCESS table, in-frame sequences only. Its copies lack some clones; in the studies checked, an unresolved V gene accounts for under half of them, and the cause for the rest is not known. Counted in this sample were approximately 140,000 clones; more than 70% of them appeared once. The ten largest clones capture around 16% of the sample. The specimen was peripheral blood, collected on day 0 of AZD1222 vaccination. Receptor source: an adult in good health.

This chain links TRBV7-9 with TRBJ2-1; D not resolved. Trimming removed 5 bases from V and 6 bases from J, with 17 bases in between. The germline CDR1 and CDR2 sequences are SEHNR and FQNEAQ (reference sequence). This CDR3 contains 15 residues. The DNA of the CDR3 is TGTGCCAGCAGCCCTAGTGGGGTGTTGGGCAATGAGCAGTTCTTC. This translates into CASSPSGVLGNEQFF.

CDR3 region: CASSSRVVASSYNSPLHF. CDR3 coding DNA: TGTGCCAGCAGCTCTAGGGTCGTCGCGAGCTCCTATAATTCACCCCTCCACTTT. V is TRBV5-4 and J is TRBJ1-6; D gene uncertain. Germline V gene lookup returns CDR1 SGHNT and CDR2 YYREEE (reference sequence). This CDR3 has 18 amino acids. Trimming pared 3 bases from V and 0 bases from J, leaving 16 bases between.

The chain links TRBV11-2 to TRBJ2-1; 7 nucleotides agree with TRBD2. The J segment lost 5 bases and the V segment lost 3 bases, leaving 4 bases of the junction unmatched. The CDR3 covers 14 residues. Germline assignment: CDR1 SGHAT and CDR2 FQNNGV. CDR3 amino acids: CASSFGGGNNEQFF. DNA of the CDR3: TGTGCCAGCAGCTTCGGCGGGGGTAACAATGAGCAGTTCTTC.

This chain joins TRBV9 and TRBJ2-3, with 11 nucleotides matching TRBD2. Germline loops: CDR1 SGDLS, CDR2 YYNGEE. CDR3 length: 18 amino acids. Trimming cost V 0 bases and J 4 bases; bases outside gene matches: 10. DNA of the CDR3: TGTGCCAGCAGCGTAGGGACTAGCGGGCCCTCTTCTGCAGATACGCAGTATTTT. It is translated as CASSVGTSGPSSADTQYF.

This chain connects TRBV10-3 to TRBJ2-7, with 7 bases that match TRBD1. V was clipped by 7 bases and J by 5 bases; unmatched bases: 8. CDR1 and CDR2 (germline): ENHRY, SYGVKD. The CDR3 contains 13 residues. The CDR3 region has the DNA TGTGCCATCACCAGAACAGGGGTCCACGAGCAGTACTTC. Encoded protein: CAITRTGVHEQYF.

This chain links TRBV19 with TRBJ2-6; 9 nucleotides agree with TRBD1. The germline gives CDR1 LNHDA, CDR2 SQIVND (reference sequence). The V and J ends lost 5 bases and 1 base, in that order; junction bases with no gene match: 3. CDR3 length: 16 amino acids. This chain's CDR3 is CASSGDRESGANVLTF. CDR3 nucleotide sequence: TGTGCCAGTAGTGGGGACAGGGAGTCTGGGGCCAACGTCCTGACTTTC. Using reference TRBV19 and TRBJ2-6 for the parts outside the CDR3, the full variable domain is DGGITQSPKYLFRKEGQNVTLSCEQNLNHDAMYWYRQDPGQGLRLIYYSQIVNDFQKGDIAEGYSVSREKKESFPLTVTSAQKNPTAFYLCASSGDRESGANVLTFGAGSRLTVL.

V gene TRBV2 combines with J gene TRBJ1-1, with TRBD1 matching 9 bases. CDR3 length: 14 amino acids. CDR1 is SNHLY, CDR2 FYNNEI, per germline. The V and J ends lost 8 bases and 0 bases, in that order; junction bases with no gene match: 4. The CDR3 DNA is TGTGCCAGCGGGGGACAGGGCCTGAACACTGAAGCTTTCTTT. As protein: CASGGQGLNTEAFF.

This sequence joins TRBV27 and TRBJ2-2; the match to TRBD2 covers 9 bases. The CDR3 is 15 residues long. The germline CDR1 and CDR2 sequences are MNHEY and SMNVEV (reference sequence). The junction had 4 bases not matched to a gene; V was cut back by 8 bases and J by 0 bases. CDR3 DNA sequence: TGTGCCAGCGGCCGACTAGCGGCGAACACCGGGGAGCTGTTTTTT. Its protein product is CASGRLAANTGELFF.

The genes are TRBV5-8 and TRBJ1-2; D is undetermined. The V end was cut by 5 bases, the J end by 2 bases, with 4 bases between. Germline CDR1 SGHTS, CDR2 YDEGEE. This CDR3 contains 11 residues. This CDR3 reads CASRGNYGYTF. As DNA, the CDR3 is TGTGCCAGCAGGGGGAACTATGGCTACACCTTC.

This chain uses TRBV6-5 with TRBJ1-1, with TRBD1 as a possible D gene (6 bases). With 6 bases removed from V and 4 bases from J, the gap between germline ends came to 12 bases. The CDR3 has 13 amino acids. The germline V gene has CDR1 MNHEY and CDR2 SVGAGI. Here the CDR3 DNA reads TGTGCCAGCAGCACAGGGAGTGGCACTGAAGCTTTCTTT. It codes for CASSTGSGTEAFF.

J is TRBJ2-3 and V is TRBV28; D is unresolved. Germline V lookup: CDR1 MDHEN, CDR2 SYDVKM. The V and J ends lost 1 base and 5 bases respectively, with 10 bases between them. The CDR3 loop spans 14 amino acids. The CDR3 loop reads CASSLLVGRDTQYF. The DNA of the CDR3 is TGTGCCAGCAGTTTATTAGTGGGCCGAGATACGCAGTATTTT.

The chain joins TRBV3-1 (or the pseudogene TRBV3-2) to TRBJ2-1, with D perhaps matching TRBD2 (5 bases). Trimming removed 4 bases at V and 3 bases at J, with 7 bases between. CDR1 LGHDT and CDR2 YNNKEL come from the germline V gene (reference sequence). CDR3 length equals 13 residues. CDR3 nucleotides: TGTGCCAGCAGCCCCGACTACTACAATGAGCAGTTCTTC. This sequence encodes CASSPDYYNEQFF.

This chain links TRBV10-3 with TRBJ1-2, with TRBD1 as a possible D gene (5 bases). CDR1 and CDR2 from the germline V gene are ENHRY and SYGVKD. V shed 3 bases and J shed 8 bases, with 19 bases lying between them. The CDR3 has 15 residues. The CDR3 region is CAISDPGGATGGYTF. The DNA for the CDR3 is TGTGCCATCAGTGATCCCGGAGGGGCCACGGGAGGCTACACCTTC.